These 11 T cell receptor beta chains share one sample of origin, sequenced in a study of blood T cell dynamics during melanoma immunotherapy. The method was immunoSEQ multiplex PCR; TCRdb's version includes in-frame clones alone and lacks a portion of them. The sample shows thousands of clones, 85% of them seen only once. The time point here: week 3, after first cycle of checkpoint inhibitor. The sequenced sample was blood, obtained from a patient treated with checkpoint blockade. These receptors were obtained from a human donor with melanoma.

CDR3 in amino acids: CASSLNMGQGNSPLHF. CDR3 nucleotide sequence: TGTGCCAGCAGCTTAAATATGGGACAGGGAAATTCACCCCTCCACTTT. The chain joins TRBV11-2 to TRBJ1-6, with 9 bases aligning to TRBD1. This CDR3 contains 16 residues. Germline-derived CDR1 and CDR2 are SGHAT and FQNNGV. V dropped 2 bases and J dropped 7; count of bases not matched to a gene: 6.

This clone came up a few times. This rearrangement joins TRBV25-1 to TRBJ1-6; 7 nucleotides match TRBD1. The CDR3 totals 16 residues. Germline-derived CDR1 and CDR2 are MGHDK and SYGVNS. J was trimmed by 9 bases and V by 7 bases; bases with no gene match: 15. CDR3 protein: CASTLRPETGSSPLHF. The CDR3 DNA follows: TGTGCCAGCACCCTCCGCCCTGAGACAGGGAGTTCACCCCTCCACTTT. Full variable domain (rest looked up from reference TRBV25-1 and TRBJ1-6): EADIYQTPRYLVIGTGKKITLECSQTMGHDKMYWYQQDPGMELHLIHYSYGVNSTEKGDLSSESTVSRIRTEHFPLTLESARPSHTSQYLCASTLRPETGSSPLHFGNGTRLTVT.

In this sample, this clone turned up a few times. The chain has TRBV27 and TRBJ2-7; possible D gene TRBD2, 6 bases. Germline-derived CDR1 and CDR2 are MNHEY and SMNVEV (reference sequence). The CDR3 covers 15 residues. Trimming removed 6 bases from V and 0 bases from J, with 15 bases in between. For the CDR3, the DNA is TGTGCCAGCAGCTCCCGGAGGGGCGCCTCCTACGAGCAGTACTTC. Translation gives CASSSRRGASYEQYF.

The rearrangement uses TRBV6-5 and TRBJ1-2; maybe TRBD1 (6 bases). Germline V gene data show CDR1 as MNHEY and CDR2 as SVGAGI. This CDR3 is 14 amino acids long. The germline V and J ends were trimmed by 0 bases and 7 bases, with 12 bases remaining between them. The CDR3 DNA sequence: TGTGCCAGCAGTTACTCGCAGGGGCTAGGTGGCTACACCTTC. It encodes CASSYSQGLGGYTF.

The J gene is TRBJ1-6, the V gene TRBV5-1, with D possibly matching TRBD1 (5 bases). Looked up from germline, CDR1 is SGHRS and CDR2 is YFSETQ. V was trimmed by 4 bases and J by 5 bases, leaving 22 bases between them. This CDR3 region has 18 residues. CDR3 DNA sequence: TGCGCCAGCAGCCTCGTAAAATCAGACAGATATGATAATTCACCCCTCCACTTT. Encoded protein: CASSLVKSDRYDNSPLHF.

V is TRBV6-5 and J is TRBJ2-5; TRBD1 matches at 8 bases. The CDR3 has 14 residues. J gave up 5 bases and V 8 bases, and 10 bases lay outside the gene matches. The germline CDR1 and CDR2 sequences are MNHEY and SVGAGI. The CDR3 region has the DNA TGTGCCAGCCAAACCGCAGGGGGCACGGAGACCCAGTACTTC. Residues: CASQTAGGTETQYF.

This clone was detected once. V gene TRBV6-1 combines with J gene TRBJ1-1; no definite D call. The CDR3 runs 12 residues. The ends were cut back, 7 bases at V and 4 bases at J, with 10 bases in the middle. The V gene's germline CDR1 is MNHNS and CDR2 SASEGT. The chain's CDR3 is CASNPSLTEAFF. The CDR3 DNA follows: TGTGCCAGCAACCCGAGCCTCACTGAAGCTTTCTTT.

The chain recombines TRBV6-1 with TRBJ1-3; 7 bases line up with TRBD1. This CDR3 is 13 amino acids long. Germline-derived CDR1 and CDR2 are MNHNS and SASEGT. V shed 6 bases and J 4 bases; nucleotides not matched to a gene: 3. The CDR3 here is CASSEDRGNTIYF. The DNA of the CDR3 is TGTGCCAGCAGCGAGGACAGGGGAAACACCATATATTTT.

The rearrangement uses TRBV13 and TRBJ2-5; TRBD1 matches 7 bases. V gave up 5 bases and J gave up 4 bases; unmatched junction bases: 10. This CDR3 comprises 15 residues. Germline CDR1 PRHDT, CDR2 FYEKMQ (reference sequence). Here the CDR3 reads CASSILSTGRETQYF. CDR3 in DNA: TGTGCCAGCAGCATCCTATCGACAGGGCGAGAGACCCAGTACTTC. Complete variable domain (other parts from reference TRBV13 and TRBJ2-5): AAGVIQSPRHLIKEKRETATLKCYPIPRHDTVYWYQQGPGQDPQFLISFYEKMQSDKGSIPDRFSAQQFSDYHSELNMSSLELGDSALYFCASSILSTGRETQYFGPGTRLLVL.

This chain connects TRBV29-1 to TRBJ2-3; tentatively, D is TRBD1 (6 bases). CDR3 length: 15 amino acids. V was pared by 6 bases and J by 6 bases, with 22 bases between. The germline V gene has CDR1 SQVTM and CDR2 ANQGSEA. The DNA of the CDR3 is TGCAGCGTGATTCTGTTTGGCAGGGGTGAGGATACGCAGTATTTT. Amino acid sequence: CSVILFGRGEDTQYF.

The chain links TRBV30 to TRBJ2-1; weak D call: TRBD2 (6 bases). The V gene's germline CDR1 is GTSNPN and CDR2 SVGIG (reference sequence). V lost 3 bases and J 8 bases, leaving 14 bases between the germline ends. This CDR3 spans 13 amino acids. The CDR3: CAWSSGVGDEQFF. The CDR3 region has the DNA TGTGCCTGGAGCTCGGGAGTTGGGGATGAGCAGTTCTTC. Full variable domain (outside the CDR3, taken from reference TRBV30 and TRBJ2-1): SQTIHQWPATLVQPVGSPLSLECTVEGTSNPNLYWYRQAAGRGLQLLFYSVGIGQISSEVPQNLSASRPQDRQFILSSKKLLLSDSGFYLCAWSSGVGDEQFFGPGTRLTVL.